The 22 T cell receptor beta chains reported below all come from one sample, sequenced in a study of spatial heterogeneity in lung cancer. This sample's time point: sample taken at primary tumor resection. No cells were sorted before sequencing. The whole RNA sequenced was extracted from tumor, nontumor lung or frozen PBMC. TCRdb used MiXCR to reprocess the 5' RACE reads, holding one entry per CDR3 protein. The repertoire holds tens of thousands of distinct CDR3 sequences, with less than 15% as singletons. Sequenced material: PBMCs, taken at surgery. The source is a male donor with early-stage non-small cell lung cancer.

This clonotype occurred a few times. This chain connects TRBV4-3 to TRBJ1-2; D remains ambiguous. The germline CDR1 and CDR2 sequences are LGHNA and YSLEER. Trimming removed 0 bases from V and 4 bases from J, with 12 bases in between. The CDR3 runs 15 residues. CDR3 protein: CASSQDSAGIYGYTF. The CDR3 DNA reads as TGCGCCAGCAGCCAAGATAGTGCGGGGATCTATGGCTACACCTTC.

The table lists this clonotype with a few counts. The genes are TRBV7-2 and TRBJ2-3; D might be TRBD1 (6 bases). The CDR3 covers 16 residues. From germline, CDR1 is SGHTA and CDR2 FQGNSA. Trimming took 1 base from V and 1 from J, leaving 12 bases between them. The CDR3 DNA follows: TGTGCCAGCAGCTTAGTTTCCAGGGGCCGCACAGATACGCAGTATTTT. It specifies CASSLVSRGRTDTQYF.

The sample holds a few counts of this clonotype. V gene TRBV20-1 combines with J gene TRBJ2-3, with D possibly TRBD2 on 6 matching bases. The CDR3 runs 14 residues. Germline loops: CDR1 DFQATT, CDR2 SNEGSKA (reference sequence). CDR3 DNA sequence: TGCAGCCTAACTAGCAGTACTAACACAGATACGCAGTATTTT. Translating it yields CSLTSSTNTDTQYF.

This clonotype was counted between two and nine times. V usage is TRBV7-9 and J usage is TRBJ1-6; no reliable D call. V lost 5 bases and J lost 7, with 12 bases in between. The CDR3 is 14 residues long. From germline, CDR1 is SEHNR and CDR2 FQNEAQ (reference sequence). The CDR3 loop reads CASSPGSGNSPLHF. The CDR3 DNA follows: TGTGCCAGCAGCCCCGGGAGTGGCAATTCACCCCTCCACTTT.

This clonotype was recorded at least ten times. The V gene is TRBV29-1, the J gene TRBJ2-1, with 7 bases lining up with TRBD2. This CDR3 region has 13 residues. Germline V gene data show CDR1 as SQVTM and CDR2 as ANQGSEA. The J segment lost 1 base and the V segment lost 6 bases, leaving 3 bases of the junction unmatched. CDR3 nucleotide sequence: TGCAGCGTGTCCGGGGGGTCCTACAATGAGCAGTTCTTC. This encodes CSVSGGSYNEQFF.

This clonotype showed up many times. This chain joins TRBV4-2 and TRBJ2-7, with TRBD1 matching over 7 bases. CDR3 size: 11 residues. The V gene's germline CDR1 is LGHNA and CDR2 YNFKEQ. V lost 8 bases and J lost 4; bases outside the gene matches: 2. Written as DNA, the CDR3 is TGTGCCAGCGGGGACAGATACGAGCAGTACTTC. Its protein product is CASGDRYEQYF.

This clonotype was detected many times. V gene TRBV10-3 combines with J gene TRBJ2-3; tentative D call: TRBD2 (6 bases). The germline V gene encodes CDR1 ENHRY and CDR2 SYGVKD. Trimming cost V 9 bases and J 2 bases, with 9 bases left between them. The CDR3 is made up of 12 amino acids. CDR3 sequence: CAMRDFTDTQYF. In DNA form, the CDR3 reads TGTGCCATGCGGGACTTCACAGATACGCAGTATTTT.

This clonotype was detected ten times or more. V usage is TRBV20-1 and J usage is TRBJ2-3; 13 bases align to TRBD2. This CDR3 is 14 amino acids long. Germline lookup yields CDR1 DFQATT and CDR2 SNEGSKA (reference sequence). With V trimmed by 6 bases and J by 4 bases, 4 bases remained unmatched. CDR3 DNA sequence: TGCAGTGCAGCACTAGCGGGAGGGGCAGATACGCAGTATTTT. Translating it yields CSAALAGGADTQYF.

This clonotype was seen a handful of times. The rearrangement joins TRBV3-1 to TRBJ1-1; no clear D gene. CDR3 size: 15 residues. Germline values: CDR1 LGHDT, CDR2 YNNKEL (reference sequence). V was clipped by 4 bases and J by 0 bases, with 12 bases between them. CDR3 coding DNA: TGTGCCAGCAGCCCACAAAGCACCATGAACACTGAAGCTTTCTTT. It encodes CASSPQSTMNTEAFF.

This clonotype was recorded a few times. The J gene is TRBJ1-2, the V gene TRBV7-9, with unresolved D. Germline CDR1 reads SEHNR; CDR2 reads FQNEAQ (reference sequence). The V and J ends lost 3 bases and 5 bases respectively, with 13 bases between them. CDR3 length equals 14 residues. The DNA for the CDR3 is TGTGCCAGCAGCTTTCCGCCGGCAGCTTATGGCTACACCTTC. Translated: CASSFPPAAYGYTF.

This clonotype was detected ten times or more. This rearrangement joins TRBV5-1 to TRBJ2-7; possibly TRBD2 for D (6 bases). Trimming left V 4 bases short and J 2 bases short, with 13 bases between. Germline V gene data show CDR1 as SGHRS and CDR2 as YFSETQ. The CDR3 loop spans 14 amino acids. The CDR3 loop reads CASSPGGSAYEQYF. The CDR3 DNA reads as TGCGCCAGCAGCCCTGGGGGGTCCGCCTACGAGCAGTACTTC.

This chain links TRBV5-5 with TRBJ2-7; 7 bases align to TRBD2. The CDR3 runs to 13 residues. The germline V gene encodes CDR1 SGHKS and CDR2 YYEKEE (reference sequence). The V gene end was trimmed by 4 bases and the J gene end by 8 bases; junction bases not matched to a gene: 9. This CDR3 reads CASSSTRGYKQYF. The CDR3 coding sequence is TGTGCCAGCAGCAGTACGCGGGGGTACAAGCAGTACTTC. Based on the CDR3 plus reference TRBV5-5 and TRBJ2-7, the full variable domain is DAGVTQSPTHLIKTRGQQVTLRCSPISGHKSVSWYQQVLGQGPQFIFQYYEKEERGRGNFPDRFSARQFPNYSSELNVNALLLGDSALYLCASSSTRGYKQYFGPGTRLTVT.

This clonotype appeared a few times. The rearrangement joins TRBV7-8 to TRBJ1-2, with D possibly matching TRBD1 (6 bases). The CDR3 extends over 14 amino acids. Germline values: CDR1 SGHVS, CDR2 FQNEAQ. Trimming pared 3 bases from V and 6 bases from J, leaving 14 bases between. The CDR3 region is CASSFSGGRDGYTF. Written as DNA, the CDR3 is TGTGCCAGCAGCTTTAGCGGGGGGCGCGATGGCTACACCTTC. The whole variable domain, remainder taken from reference TRBV7-8 and TRBJ1-2, is GAGVSQSPRYKVAKRGQDVALRCDPISGHVSLFWYQQALGQGPEFLTYFQNEAQLDKSGLPSDRFFAERPEGSVSTLKIQRTQQEDSAVYLCASSFSGGRDGYTFGSGTRLTVV.

This clonotype was recorded at least ten times. The V gene is TRBV7-9, the J gene TRBJ2-5, with D perhaps given as TRBD1 or TRBD2 (6 bases each). This CDR3 has 16 residues. CDR1 and CDR2 (germline): SEHNR, FQNEAQ (reference sequence). The V end lost 5 bases, the J end lost 4 bases, and 20 bases lay between the germline ends. The CDR3 coding sequence is TGTGCCAGCAGCCCCCCAACAGGGTGGGGGGCAGAGACCCAGTACTTC. This codes for CASSPPTGWGAETQYF.

The J gene is TRBJ2-5, the V gene TRBV7-9; perhaps TRBD2 as D (6 bases). V lost 5 bases to trimming and J lost 2 bases, with 12 bases between them. Germline CDR1 is SEHNR and CDR2 is FQNEAQ (reference sequence). The CDR3 contains 14 residues. CDR3 bases: TGTGCCAGCAGCCCCCGACTAGGTCAAGAGACCCAGTACTTC. Amino acid sequence: CASSPRLGQETQYF. Combining the CDR3 with reference TRBV7-9 and TRBJ2-5 gives the whole variable domain DTGVSQNPRHKITKRGQNVTFRCDPISEHNRLYWYRQTLGQGPEFLTYFQNEAQLEKSRLLSDRFSAERPKGSFSTLEIQRTEQGDSAMYLCASSPRLGQETQYFGPGTRLLVL.

The genes are TRBV24-1 and TRBJ2-1; 12 bases map to TRBD2. Germline assignment: CDR1 KGHDR and CDR2 SFDVKD. This CDR3 has 15 residues. The V and J ends lost 5 bases and 10 bases, in that order; junction bases with no gene match: 8. CDR3 DNA: TGTGCCACCAGTGGGGGACTAGCGGGCCTTGTCGAGCAGTTCTTC. It encodes CATSGGLAGLVEQFF.

This clonotype was found a few times. The V and J genes are TRBV7-2 and TRBJ2-7, with 7 bases lining up with TRBD1. V shed 7 bases, J shed 2 bases, and the junction held 11 bases outside the gene matches. Germline V lookup: CDR1 SGHTA, CDR2 FQGNSA. The CDR3 extends over 15 amino acids. CDR3 residues: CASTLAGTEPYEQYF. The CDR3 coding sequence is TGTGCCAGCACCCTAGCTGGGACAGAGCCCTACGAGCAGTACTTC.

The chain couples TRBV5-1 to TRBJ2-1, with a weak D call TRBD1 (5 bases). Trimming cost V 2 bases and J 5 bases, with 8 bases left between them. CDR1 and CDR2 from the germline V gene are SGHRS and YFSETQ. The CDR3 has 13 residues. The CDR3 sequence: CASSFVTDNEQFF. The CDR3 DNA sequence: TGCGCCAGCAGCTTTGTGACAGACAATGAGCAGTTCTTC.

This clonotype was detected ten times or more. The chain carries TRBV12-3 or TRBV12-4 and TRBJ2-3; the D is unclear. The CDR3 has 16 residues. V was pared by 5 bases and J by 2 bases, with 17 bases between. CDR3 in DNA: TGTGCCAGCAGTCGAGGCCCTACCCCACCCACAGATACGCAGTATTTT. Its translation is CASSRGPTPPTDTQYF.

In this sample, this clonotype turned up a few times. The CDR3 region has the DNA TGTGCCAGCAGCTTAGCGGCAGGGACTAACTATGGCTACACCTTC. Its protein is CASSLAAGTNYGYTF. The chain employs TRBV11-2 and TRBJ1-2; tentative D call: TRBD1 (5 bases). V dropped 1 base and J dropped 0 bases, with 9 bases sitting between them. Looked up from germline, CDR1 is SGHAT and CDR2 is FQNNGV. CDR3 length: 15 amino acids.

This clonotype has a handful of counts. This chain uses TRBV6-2 or TRBV6-3 with TRBJ1-1; 7 bases are a match to TRBD1. This CDR3 region has 11 residues. Germline V gene data show CDR1 as MNHEY and CDR2 as SVGEGT. Trimming cost V 7 bases and J 8 bases; bases outside gene matches: 4. The DNA for the CDR3 is TGTGCCAGCACTACACAGGGGGAAGCTTTCTTT. Translating gives CASTTQGEAFF.

The CDR3 here is CASSLEWGNTEAFF. Here the CDR3 DNA reads TGCGCCAGCAGCTTGGAATGGGGGAACACTGAAGCTTTCTTT. This chain joins TRBV5-1 and TRBJ1-1; unclear D gene. CDR1 and CDR2 from the germline V gene are SGHRS and YFSETQ. V lost 0 bases and J 1 base, leaving 7 bases between the germline ends. CDR3 length: 14 amino acids.